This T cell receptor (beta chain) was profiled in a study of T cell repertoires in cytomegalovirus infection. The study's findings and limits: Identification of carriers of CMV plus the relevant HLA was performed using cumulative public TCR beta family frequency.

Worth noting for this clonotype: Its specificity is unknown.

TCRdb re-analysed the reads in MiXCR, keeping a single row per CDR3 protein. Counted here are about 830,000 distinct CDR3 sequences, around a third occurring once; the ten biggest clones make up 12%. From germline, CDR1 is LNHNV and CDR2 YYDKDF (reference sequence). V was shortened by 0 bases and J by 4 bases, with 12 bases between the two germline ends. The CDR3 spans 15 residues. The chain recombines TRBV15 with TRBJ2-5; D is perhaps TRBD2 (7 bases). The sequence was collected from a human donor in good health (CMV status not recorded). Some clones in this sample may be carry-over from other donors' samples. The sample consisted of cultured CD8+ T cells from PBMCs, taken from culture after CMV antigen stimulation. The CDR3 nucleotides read TGTGCCACCAGCAGAGATCGCGGGGGCTTAGAGACCCAGTACTTC. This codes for CATSRDRGGLETQYF.